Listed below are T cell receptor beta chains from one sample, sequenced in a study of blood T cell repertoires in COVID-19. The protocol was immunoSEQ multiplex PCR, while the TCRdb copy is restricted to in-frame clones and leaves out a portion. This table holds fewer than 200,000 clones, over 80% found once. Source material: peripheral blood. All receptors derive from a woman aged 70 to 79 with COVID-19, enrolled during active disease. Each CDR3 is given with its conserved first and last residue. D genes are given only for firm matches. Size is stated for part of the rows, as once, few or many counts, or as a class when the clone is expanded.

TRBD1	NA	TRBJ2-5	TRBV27	CASSTTGPPTQYF	TGTGCCAGCAGTACGACAGGGCCCCCGACCCAGTACTTC
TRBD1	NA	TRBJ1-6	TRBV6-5	CASRPTGLNSPLHF	TGTGCCAGCAGGCCGACAGGGTTAAATTCACCCCTCCACTTT
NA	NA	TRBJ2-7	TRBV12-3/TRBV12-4	CASSSFSEQYF	TGTGCCAGCAGTTCCTTCAGCGAGCAGTACTTC
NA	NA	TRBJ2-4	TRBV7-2	CASSPQVFGGKNIQYF	TGTGCCAGCAGCCCGCAGGTCTTCGGAGGCAAAAACATTCAGTACTTC
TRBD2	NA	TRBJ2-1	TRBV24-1	CATSDPSGNEQFF	TGTGCCACCAGTGATCCTAGCGGGAATGAGCAGTTCTTC
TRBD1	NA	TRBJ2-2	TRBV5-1	CASSRDRGSGELFF	TGCGCCAGCAGCAGGGACAGGGGGTCCGGGGAGCTGTTTTTT
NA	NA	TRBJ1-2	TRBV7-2	CASTDPQTTGGIHYGYTF	TGTGCCAGCACCGATCCTCAAACGACAGGCGGAATACACTATGGCTACACCTTC
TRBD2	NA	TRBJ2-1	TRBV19	CASKVPSLAGGGGGEQFF	TGTGCCAGTAAGGTCCCCTCCTTAGCGGGAGGGGGGGGAGGTGAGCAGTTCTTC
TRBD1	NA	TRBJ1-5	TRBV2	CASSRQGYQPQHF	TGTGCCAGCAGTCGACAGGGTTACCAGCCCCAGCATTTT
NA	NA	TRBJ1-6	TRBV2	CASRIGERNNSPLHF	TGTGCCAGCAGAATAGGAGAACGAAATAATTCACCCCTCCACTTT
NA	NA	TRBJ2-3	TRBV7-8	CASTLGTPSTDTQYF	TGTGCCAGCACCCTCGGGACTCCTAGCACAGATACGCAGTATTTT
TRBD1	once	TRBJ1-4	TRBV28	CASSLPGQGREKLFF	TGTGCCAGCAGTTTGCCGGGACAGGGTAGAGAAAAACTGTTTTTT
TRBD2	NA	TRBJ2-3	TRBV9	CASSVGGRATDTQYF	TGTGCCAGCAGCGTCGGCGGGAGGGCCACAGATACGCAGTATTTT
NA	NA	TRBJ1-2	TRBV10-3	CAIMGGANYGYTF	TGTGCCATCATGGGGGGAGCTAACTATGGCTACACCTTC
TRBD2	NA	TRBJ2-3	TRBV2	CASSDTSGVPDTQYF	TGTGCCAGCAGCGATACTAGCGGCGTACCGGATACGCAGTATTTT
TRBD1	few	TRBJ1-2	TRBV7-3	CASSLTGDRACTF	TGTGCCAGCAGCTTAACGGGAGACAGGGCCTGTACCTTC
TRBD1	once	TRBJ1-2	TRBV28	CASSTHRGGTF	TGTGCCAGCAGTACCCACAGGGGAGGCACCTTC
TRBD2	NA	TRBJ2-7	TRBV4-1	CASSRRELAGRLYEQYF	TGCGCCAGCAGCCGAAGGGAACTAGCGGGAAGGCTCTACGAGCAGTACTTC
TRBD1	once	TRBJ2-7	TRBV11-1	CASSLGQGFYEQYF	TGTGCCAGCAGCTTGGGACAGGGGTTCTACGAGCAGTACTTC
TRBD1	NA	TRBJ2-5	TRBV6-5	CASIWTGVETQYF	TGTGCCAGCATTTGGACAGGGGTGGAGACCCAGTACTTC
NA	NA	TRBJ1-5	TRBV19	CATLARASNSVGQPQHF	TGTGCCACCCTAGCCCGGGCTTCGAACTCGGTGGGTCAGCCCCAGCATTTT
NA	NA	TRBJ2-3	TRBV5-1	CASSWTLDTQYF	TGCGCCAGCAGCTGGACATTAGATACGCAGTATTTT
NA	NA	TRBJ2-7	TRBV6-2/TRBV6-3	CASSYIGYSGEQYF	TGTGCCAGCAGTTACATCGGCTATTCGGGAGAGCAGTACTTC
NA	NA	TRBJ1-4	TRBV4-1	CASSQFGGKPTNEKLFF	TGCGCCAGCAGCCAATTCGGGGGGAAGCCAACTAATGAAAAACTGTTTTTT
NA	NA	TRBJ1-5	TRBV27	CASSPQGPTQPQHF	TGTGCCAGCAGTCCGCAGGGCCCTACCCAGCCCCAGCATTTT
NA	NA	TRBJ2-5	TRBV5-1	CASSLGTGGGQETQYF	TGCGCCAGCAGCTTGGGGACAGGAGGGGGGCAAGAGACCCAGTACTTC
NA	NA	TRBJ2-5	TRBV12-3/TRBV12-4	CASRKRDGEAQYF	TGTGCCAGCAGGAAGAGAGACGGGGAGGCCCAGTACTTC
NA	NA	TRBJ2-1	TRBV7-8	CAISSGSSYNEQFF	TGTGCCATCTCTAGTGGGAGCTCCTACAATGAGCAGTTCTTC
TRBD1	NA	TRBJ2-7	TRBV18	CASSPSGTGETGQYF	TGTGCCAGCTCACCATCCGGGACAGGGGAAACGGGGCAGTACTTC
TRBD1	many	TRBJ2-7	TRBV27	CASSLSIIRGGQGTREQYF	TGTGCCAGCAGTTTATCGATAATTAGGGGAGGACAGGGGACGAGGGAGCAGTACTTC
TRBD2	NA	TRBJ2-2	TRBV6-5	CASRGTSGNTGELFF	TGTGCCAGCAGAGGGACTAGCGGAAACACCGGGGAGCTGTTTTTT
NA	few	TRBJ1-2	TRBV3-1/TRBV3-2	CASSPLGGPESGYTF	TGTGCCAGCAGTCCCCTTGGGGGCCCCGAGAGTGGCTACACCTTC
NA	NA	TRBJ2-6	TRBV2	CASSDLAALIGSGANVLTF	TGTGCCAGCAGTGACTTAGCGGCGCTGATAGGGTCTGGGGCCAACGTCCTGACTTTC
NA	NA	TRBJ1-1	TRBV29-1	CSVEMYSNTEAFF	TGCAGCGTTGAAATGTATTCGAACACTGAAGCTTTCTTT
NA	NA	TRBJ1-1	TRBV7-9	CASSLRVGGNTEAFF	TGTGCCAGCAGCTTAAGGGTGGGGGGGAACACTGAAGCTTTCTTT
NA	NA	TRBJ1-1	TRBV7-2	CASRLAMNTEAFF	TGTGCCAGCAGGCTGGCCATGAACACTGAAGCTTTCTTT